This is a list of T cell receptor beta chains from one sample in a study of blood T cell repertoires in COVID-19. Clones were sequenced by immunoSEQ multiplex PCR, and TCRdb holds only the in-frame ones, with some missing. The sample records approximately 150,000 clones, roughly 80% being singletons. Material: peripheral blood. The source of these receptors is a woman in her 70s with acute or convalescent COVID-19. Each CDR3 is given without its conserved first and last residue. The order of the fields is J gene, V gene, CDR3 protein.

j_call: TRBJ1-2; v_call: TRBV7-2; cdr3_aa: ASSLGRGSGGYT
j_call: TRBJ2-1; v_call: TRBV9; cdr3_aa: ASERGTEQF
j_call: TRBJ2-7; v_call: TRBV2; cdr3_aa: ASSEGSGAYEQY
j_call: TRBJ1-4; v_call: TRBV5-1; cdr3_aa: ASSSLAATNEKLF
j_call: TRBJ2-3; v_call: TRBV2; cdr3_aa: ASSVSDTQY
j_call: TRBJ1-1; v_call: TRBV30; cdr3_aa: AWSVPREGSGRTEAF
j_call: TRBJ2-1; v_call: TRBV7-2; cdr3_aa: ASSPFGGSSYNEQF
j_call: TRBJ2-1; v_call: TRBV10-2; cdr3_aa: ASSDGLAGGFYNEQF
j_call: TRBJ1-2; v_call: TRBV6-6; cdr3_aa: ASLAGQAYGYT
j_call: TRBJ1-2; v_call: TRBV29-1; cdr3_aa: SVEEGEQGDGYT
j_call: TRBJ1-2; v_call: TRBV7-2; cdr3_aa: ASSLAETWGGYGYT
j_call: TRBJ1-2; v_call: TRBV7-2; cdr3_aa: ASSLGRAYPSYGYT
j_call: TRBJ2-2; v_call: TRBV24-1; cdr3_aa: ATSDLRGRGTGELF
j_call: TRBJ2-3; v_call: TRBV10-3; cdr3_aa: AISVGGAADTQY
j_call: TRBJ2-1; v_call: TRBV19; cdr3_aa: ASSSPGLADEQF
j_call: TRBJ2-7; v_call: TRBV10-3; cdr3_aa: AIKPTGDSYEQY
j_call: TRBJ1-4; v_call: TRBV4-3; cdr3_aa: ASSQELREGLGEKLF